This TCR beta chain was found in a study of T cells after yellow fever vaccination. Findings and caveats of the study: CD4 and CD8 compartments shared a small share of clonotypes.

Ten or more counts support this clonotype. What it binds is not known. The V gene lost 1 base and the J gene lost 2 bases, with 9 bases spanning the gap. CDR3 length: 15 amino acids. TCRdb independently ran MiXCR on the 5' RACE reads; one entry per CDR3 protein. The top ten clones hold around 3.5% of a sample with hundreds of thousands of distinct CDR3 sequences, roughly 5.6% of them seen once. The material sequenced was CD4+ T cells sorted from PBMCs, taken on the day of the yellow fever booster vaccination. The source is a man between 18 and 35 years old who received the YFV17D yellow fever vaccine. The V and J genes are TRBV12-3 or TRBV12-4 and TRBJ1-5; D perhaps matches TRBD1 (5 bases). In DNA form, the CDR3 reads TGTGCCAGCAGTTTAGGGGGGTTTGGCAATCAGCCCCAGCATTTT. Translation: CASSLGGFGNQPQHF.